This T cell receptor (beta chain) derives from a study of CD8+CD57+ T cells in acquired aplastic anemia. This CDR3 comprises 17 residues. V lost 4 bases, J lost 0 bases, and 19 bases lay in between. Germline assignment: CDR1 ENHRY and CDR2 SYGVKD. For CDR3 and TCR beta VDJ profiling, genomic DNA was the template used. MiXCR, run by TCRdb on the reads, gives a single entry per CDR3 protein. The sample has approximately 200,000 distinct CDR3 sequences; 64% are singletons. The sequenced sample consisted of sorted CD4+, CD8+, or CD8+CD57+ T cells (not recorded which) from PBMCs. The chain is built from TRBV10-3 and TRBJ2-7; the D gene is possibly TRBD1 (5 bases). The origin of this receptor is a human donor with severe aplastic anemia or a healthy control (not recorded which). The CDR3 sequence is CAISGPRMGPLSYEQYF. For the CDR3, the DNA is TGTGCCATCAGTGGACCCCGGATGGGGCCCCTCTCCTACGAGCAGTACTTC.